This TCR beta chain was profiled in a study of T cell clones after liver transplantation. The CDR3 extends over 14 amino acids. V was shortened by 6 bases and J by 2 bases, with 11 bases between the two germline ends. Germline assignment: CDR1 SNHLY and CDR2 FYNNEI. This clone was detected only a few times. TCRdb's table, derived via immunoSEQ multiplex PCR, lists solely in-frame clones and lacks some. This sample has approximately 55,000 clones; 65% to 80% occur once, and the top ten carry about 9.9%. The TCR comes from a human patient who received a liver transplant. The T cells may partly be graft donor cells. The chain recombines TRBV2 with TRBJ1-5; unclear D gene. Sequenced here: CD4+ T cells from blood, sampled around 54 months after liver transplant. The CDR3 region is CASRMEGGNQPQHF. CDR3 coding DNA: TGTGCCAGCAGGATGGAGGGCGGCAATCAGCCCCAGCATTTT.